This passage covers 10 T cell receptor beta chains from one sample sequenced in a study of blood T cell repertoires in COVID-19. The method was immunoSEQ multiplex PCR; TCRdb's version includes in-frame clones alone and lacks a portion of them. The table includes about 300,000 clones, roughly 91% detected once. Source material: PBMCs or T cells enriched from blood (not recorded which). Receptor source: a woman in her forties or fifties who had been exposed to COVID-19.

The chain uses TRBV28 and TRBJ1-2; TRBD1 aligns across 8 bases. Germline trimming cut 2 bases from V and 6 bases from J; bases unmatched to any gene: 11. Germline CDR1 MDHEN, CDR2 SYDVKM. This CDR3 comprises 16 residues. DNA for the CDR3: TGTGCCAGCAGTTTAAGGACAGGGCCTACTACTCATGGCTACACCTTC. Encoded protein: CASSLRTGPTTHGYTF.

This clone was seen once. The CDR3 nucleotides read TGTGCCAGCAGCTCCCCCTTGGGACACCAAAAGGACATTCAGTACTTC. Encoded protein: CASSSPLGHQKDIQYF. This sequence joins TRBV7-9 and TRBJ2-4; maybe TRBD1 (6 bases). V was clipped by 4 bases and J by 8 bases, with 21 bases between them. The V gene's germline CDR1 is SEHNR and CDR2 FQNEAQ (reference sequence). CDR3 length equals 16 residues.

The rearrangement links TRBV5-1 to TRBJ2-2; the D gene is possibly TRBD1 (5 bases). The germline V gene has CDR1 SGHRS and CDR2 YFSETQ. The CDR3 has 13 residues. Trimming removed 4 bases from V and 5 bases from J, with 9 bases in between. CDR3 residues: CASSGAATGELFF. In nucleotides, the CDR3 is TGCGCCAGCAGCGGGGCCGCGACCGGGGAGCTGTTTTTT. Full variable domain (outside the CDR3, taken from reference TRBV5-1 and TRBJ2-2): KAGVTQTPRYLIKTRGQQVTLSCSPISGHRSVSWYQQTPGQGLQFLFEYFSETQRNKGNFPGRFSGRQFSNSRSEMNVSTLELGDSALYLCASSGAATGELFFGEGSRLTVL.

This clone was found once. The chain links TRBV5-1 to TRBJ2-5, with a weak D call TRBD2 (6 bases). The germline CDR1 and CDR2 sequences are SGHRS and YFSETQ. With 6 bases removed from V and 0 bases from J, the gap between germline ends came to 18 bases. CDR3 length: 16 residues. The chain's CDR3 is CASMGGAGTYQETQYF. In nucleotides, the CDR3 is TGCGCCAGCATGGGGGGAGCAGGGACGTACCAAGAGACCCAGTACTTC.

The chain employs TRBV7-2 and TRBJ2-3; D perhaps matches TRBD2 (6 bases). Per the germline V gene, CDR1 is SGHTA and CDR2 is FQGNSA. V was cut by 0 bases and J by 0 bases, with 13 bases left in between. This CDR3 comprises 17 residues. For the CDR3, the DNA is TGTGCCAGCAGCTTAGCGGTACGGGGGTGGAGCACAGATACGCAGTATTTT. Translating it yields CASSLAVRGWSTDTQYF.

The chain couples TRBV2 to TRBJ1-1; no reliable D call. This CDR3 comprises 13 residues. The V gene's germline CDR1 is SNHLY and CDR2 FYNNEI. Between the trimmed V and J ends, which lost 4 bases and 5 bases, there was a span of 11 bases. The CDR3 spells CASSARGGTEAFF. For the CDR3, the DNA is TGTGCCAGCAGTGCTCGGGGTGGAACTGAAGCTTTCTTT.

V is TRBV5-1 and J is TRBJ1-4, with 10 bases fitting TRBD1. The CDR3 totals 18 residues. Germline trimming cut 3 bases from V and 1 base from J; bases unmatched to any gene: 9. Germline V gene data show CDR1 as SGHRS and CDR2 as YFSETQ. CDR3 sequence (DNA): TGCGCCAGCAGCTCCAGACAGGGGGCCCCTATAACTAATGAAAAACTGTTTTTT. Amino acid sequence: CASSSRQGAPITNEKLFF.

The rearrangement uses TRBV5-4 and TRBJ2-3, with D perhaps TRBD2 (6 bases). The CDR3 has 15 amino acids. Germline-derived CDR1 and CDR2 are SGHNT and YYREEE (reference sequence). With 1 base removed from V and 4 bases from J, the gap between germline ends came to 13 bases. DNA for the CDR3: TGTGCCAGCAGCTTGTCGGGGGTACCACCAGATACGCAGTATTTT. It codes for CASSLSGVPPDTQYF.

CDR3: CASSELATETQYF. The CDR3 DNA follows: TGTGCCAGTAGTGAGCTAGCGACAGAGACCCAGTACTTC. The rearrangement links TRBV19 to TRBJ2-5; tentatively, D is TRBD2 (6 bases). Germline V gene data show CDR1 as LNHDA and CDR2 as SQIVND (reference sequence). The CDR3 has 13 amino acids. Trimming left V 5 bases short and J 4 bases short, with 11 bases between.

V usage is TRBV10-3 and J usage is TRBJ2-5; 7 nucleotides match TRBD1. CDR3 length: 16 residues. With V trimmed by 4 bases and J by 1 base, 9 bases remained unmatched. CDR1 and CDR2 (germline): ENHRY, SYGVKD. CDR3 in DNA: TGTGCCATCAGTGGCTCCGGACAGGCTAGCCAAGAGACCCAGTACTTC. It specifies CAISGSGQASQETQYF.